Below are 14 T cell receptor beta chains sequenced from a single sample in a study of breast tumors, draining lymph nodes, adjacent tissues. From the multiplex PCR reads, TCRdb called clonotypes with MiXCR, one entry per CDR3 protein. The sample records thousands of distinct CDR3 sequences, roughly 46% being singletons. The sequenced sample was tumor-adjacent breast tissue. These receptors were taken from a female donor with breast cancer. Some clones in this sample may be carry-over from other donors' samples.

The sample holds many counts of this clonotype. The chain carries TRBV3-1 and TRBJ1-6, with D unclear. This CDR3 has 14 amino acids. Germline assignment: CDR1 LGHDT and CDR2 YNNKEL (reference sequence). V lost 3 bases, J lost 5 bases, and 8 bases lay in between. This CDR3 is CASSQSVHNSPLHF. CDR3 DNA: TGTGCCAGCAGCCAGTCAGTCCATAATTCACCCCTCCACTTT.

The chain is built from TRBV5-1 and TRBJ1-5, with 8 bases lining up with TRBD1. This CDR3 region has 14 residues. CDR1 and CDR2 from the germline V gene are SGHRS and YFSETQ. Trimming removed 4 bases from V and 7 bases from J; junction bases left unmatched: 7. This chain's CDR3 is CASSLDRGDQPQHF. In DNA, the CDR3 is TGCGCCAGCAGCCTTGACAGGGGTGACCAGCCCCAGCATTTT.

The chain joins TRBV28 to TRBJ2-7, with 9 bases matching TRBD1. The germline V gene encodes CDR1 MDHEN and CDR2 SYDVKM. This CDR3 region has 15 residues. With V trimmed by 7 bases and J by 4 bases, 11 bases remained unmatched. The CDR3 sequence: CASTTSDRGGYEQYF. The CDR3 DNA sequence: TGTGCCAGCACAACCTCGGACAGGGGTGGTTACGAGCAGTACTTC.

A single count supports this clonotype. CDR3 residues: CASTGFPYNEQFF. DNA for the CDR3: TGTGCCAGCACAGGGTTCCCCTACAATGAGCAGTTCTTC. The rearrangement links TRBV6-2 or TRBV6-3 to TRBJ2-1; a weak D match, TRBD1 (5 bases). The ends were cut back, 7 bases at V and 2 bases at J, with 9 bases in the middle. Germline V lookup: CDR1 MNHEY, CDR2 SVGEGT. This CDR3 is built from 13 residues.

In its sample, this clonotype was seen once. The chain has TRBV7-9 and TRBJ2-3; 11 bases map to TRBD2. Trimming at V came to 5 bases and at J to 0 bases, leaving 7 bases not matched to a gene. Germline V gives CDR1 SEHNR, CDR2 FQNEAQ (reference sequence). CDR3 size: 17 residues. In nucleotides, the CDR3 is TGTGCCAGCAGCGACAGACTAGCGGGGAGGAGCACAGATACGCAGTATTTT. Protein: CASSDRLAGRSTDTQYF.

This clonotype was found once. The chain carries TRBV7-2 and TRBJ2-7, with a possible D match to TRBD1 (5 bases). V lost 0 bases and J 4 bases, leaving 7 bases between the germline ends. The CDR3 is 13 amino acids. The germline V gene encodes CDR1 SGHTA and CDR2 FQGNSA. This chain's CDR3 is CASSLADSYEQYF. CDR3 bases: TGTGCCAGCAGCTTAGCCGACAGTTACGAGCAGTACTTC.

This clonotype was observed many times. The CDR3 nucleotides are TGTGCCGTCGCGGGAGGGCCGAAGACCCAGTACTTC. Translation gives CAVAGGPKTQYF. This chain connects TRBV28 to TRBJ2-5; 9 bases map to TRBD2. This CDR3 comprises 12 residues. Trimming at V came to 11 bases and at J to 6 bases, leaving 7 bases not matched to a gene. Germline CDR1 and CDR2: MDHEN and SYDVKM.

This clonotype is deemed medium-sized (0.01 to 0.1%). The rearrangement joins TRBV3-1 to TRBJ2-1; a possible D gene is TRBD2 (6 bases). CDR3 length equals 13 residues. Trimming removed 7 bases at V and 6 bases at J, with 13 bases between. In germline, CDR1 is LGHDT, CDR2 YNNKEL (reference sequence). CDR3 nucleotide sequence: TGTGCCAGCACCCTCGGGACTTTCAATGAGCAGTTCTTC. Translating gives CASTLGTFNEQFF.

V is TRBV30 and J is TRBJ1-4; D is unresolved. The V and J ends lost 2 bases and 3 bases respectively, with 22 bases between them. CDR1 GTSNPN and CDR2 SVGIG come from the germline V gene (reference sequence). The CDR3 is 18 amino acids. CDR3 coding DNA: TGTGCCTGGAGTCCTTCGGACCCTACGATTAGGGCTAATGAAAAACTGTTTTTT. Protein sequence: CAWSPSDPTIRANEKLFF. Together with reference TRBV30 and TRBJ1-4, the CDR3 gives the full variable domain: SQTIHQWPATLVQPVGSPLSLECTVEGTSNPNLYWYRQAAGRGLQLLFYSVGIGQISSEVPQNLSASRPQDRQFILSSKKLLLSDSGFYLCAWSPSDPTIRANEKLFFGSGTQLSVL.

This clonotype was seen at least ten times. The chain recombines TRBV28 with TRBJ2-7; unclear D gene. The length of the CDR3 is 12 residues. The V end lost 2 bases, the J end lost 2 bases, and 4 bases lay between the germline ends. The V gene's germline CDR1 is MDHEN and CDR2 SYDVKM. The CDR3 bases are TGTGCCAGCAGTTTAAATCCCTACGAGCAGTACTTC. Its translation: CASSLNPYEQYF.

This clonotype was observed many times. A junction boundary mismatches the germline segment, possibly from a read error. The chain combines TRBV7-7 with TRBJ2-3; tentative D call: TRBD2 (5 bases). The length of the CDR3 is 17 residues. CDR1 and CDR2 (germline): SSHAT, FNYEAQ (reference sequence). This CDR3 reads CASSPNTLVGVTDTQYF. In nucleotides, the CDR3 is TGTGCTAGCAGCCCGAACACACTAGTGGGAGTTACAGATACGCAGTATTTT.

The V and J genes are TRBV20-1 and TRBJ2-1, with 9 bases aligning to TRBD2. CDR3 length equals 14 residues. The V gene's germline CDR1 is DFQATT and CDR2 SNEGSKA (reference sequence). The V and J ends lost 3 bases and 3 bases, in that order; junction bases with no gene match: 3. CDR3 sequence: CSARTSGDYNEQFF. In DNA, the CDR3 is TGCAGTGCTAGGACTAGCGGAGACTACAATGAGCAGTTCTTC.

By share of the sample, this clonotype is medium-sized. This sequence joins TRBV7-6 and TRBJ1-3, with no clear D. V was trimmed by 3 bases and J by 3 bases, leaving 12 bases between them. Per germline, CDR1 SGHVS and CDR2 FNYEAQ. This CDR3 has 15 residues. The CDR3 sequence: CASSFVTGNGNTIYF. The CDR3 region has the DNA TGTGCCAGCAGCTTCGTGACGGGGAATGGAAACACCATATATTTT. Full variable domain (outside the CDR3, taken from reference TRBV7-6 and TRBJ1-3): GAGVSQSPRYKVTKRGQDVALRCDPISGHVSLYWYRQALGQGPEFLTYFNYEAQQDKSGLPNDRFSAERPEGSISTLTIQRTEQRDSAMYRCASSFVTGNGNTIYFGEGSWLTVV.

Notes on this clonotype: One junction end disagrees with the germline gene, perhaps due to a read error. V is TRBV12-3 or TRBV12-4 and J is TRBJ2-3; unclear D gene. CDR3 length equals 12 residues. CDR3: CASAQARDTQCF. Here the CDR3 DNA reads TGTGCCAGCGCGCAGGCTCGCGATACGCAGTGTTTT.